The T cell receptor (beta chain) described here comes from a study of OX40 agonist ivuxolimab in advanced cancers. Germline loops: CDR1 MNHEY, CDR2 SMNVEV (reference sequence). This CDR3 is built from 14 residues. The J segment lost 3 bases and the V segment lost 7 bases, leaving 8 bases of the junction unmatched. Here immunoSEQ multiplex PCR was the method, and the copy in TCRdb shows in-frame clones only, minus some. This sample has about 97,000 clones, with 86% found just once. The chain carries TRBV27 and TRBJ2-7; 8 positions agree with TRBD1. This sequence originates from an adult with an advanced solid tumor such as melanoma, head and neck, liver or kidney cancer. This specimen consisted of CD4+ or CD8+ T cells sorted from blood, obtained in a trial of the OX40 agonist ivuxolimab. CDR3 in amino acids: CASTPGTGVYEQYF. The CDR3 DNA follows: TGTGCCAGCACCCCCGGGACAGGAGTCTACGAGCAGTACTTC.